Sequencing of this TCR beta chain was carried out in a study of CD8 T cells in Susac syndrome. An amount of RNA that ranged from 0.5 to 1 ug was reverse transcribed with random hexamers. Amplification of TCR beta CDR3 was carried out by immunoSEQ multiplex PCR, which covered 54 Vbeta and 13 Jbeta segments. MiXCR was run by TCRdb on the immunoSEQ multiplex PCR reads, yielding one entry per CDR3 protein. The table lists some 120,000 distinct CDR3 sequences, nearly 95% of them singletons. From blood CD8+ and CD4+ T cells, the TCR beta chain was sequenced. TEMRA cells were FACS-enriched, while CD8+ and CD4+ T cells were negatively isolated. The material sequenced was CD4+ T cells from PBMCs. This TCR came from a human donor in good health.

The CDR3 protein is CASSEPRGSYEQYF. CDR3 bases: TGTGCCAGCAGTGAACCCAGGGGCTCCTACGAGCAGTACTTC. The chain is built from TRBV2 and TRBJ2-7, with a possible D match to TRBD1 (6 bases). This CDR3 is built from 14 residues. Germline CDR1 reads SNHLY; CDR2 reads FYNNEI. Trimming shortened V by 2 bases and J by 0 bases, and 8 bases separated the two germline ends.